This T cell receptor (beta chain) is from a study of T cells in Graves' hyperthyroidism and ophthalmopathy. On the study more broadly: Specimen type is peripheral blood, collected at initial diagnosis prior to any treatment.

The CDR3 loop spans 16 amino acids. Trimming took off 2 bases at V and 6 bases at J, with 16 bases between the two ends. Germline lookup yields CDR1 MGHRA and CDR2 YSYEKL. Comments on this clonotype: Its specificity is not known.

The study's findings and limits: In blood, most of the thyroid clonotypes expanded above 0.001 were also present.

It was RNA transcripts that yielded the amplified TCR beta CDR3 regions. RT-PCR in the first round (using the HTBI primer set) targeted the TCR CDR3. One entry per CDR3 protein results from TCRdb running MiXCR on the multiplex PCR reads. The sample has about 560,000 distinct CDR3 sequences; 12% to 15% are singletons. The PBMCs were taken from more than 8 ml of fresh peripheral blood. Material for sequencing was blood. This receptor was taken from a woman aged 40 to 50 with Graves' hyperthyroidism. The chain couples TRBV4-1 to TRBJ2-2, with D perhaps given as TRBD1 or TRBD2 (6 bases each). CDR3 DNA: TGCGCCAGCAGCCAACCACAGGGAGGAGGGGCCGGGGAGCTGTTTTTT. Amino acid sequence: CASSQPQGGGAGELFF.